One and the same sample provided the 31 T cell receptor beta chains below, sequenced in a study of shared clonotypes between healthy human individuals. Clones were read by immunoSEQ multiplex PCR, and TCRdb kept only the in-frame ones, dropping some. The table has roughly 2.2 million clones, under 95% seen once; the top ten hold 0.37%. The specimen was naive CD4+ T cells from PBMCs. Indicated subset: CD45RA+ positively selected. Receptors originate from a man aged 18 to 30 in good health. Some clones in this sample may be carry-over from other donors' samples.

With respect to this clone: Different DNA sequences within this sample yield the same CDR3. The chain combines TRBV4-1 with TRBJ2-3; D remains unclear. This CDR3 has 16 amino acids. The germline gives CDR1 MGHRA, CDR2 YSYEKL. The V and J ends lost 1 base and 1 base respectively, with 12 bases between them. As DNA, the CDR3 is TGCGCCAGCAGCCAAGCAGCGTCAGGCCGCACAGATACGCAGTATTTT. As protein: CASSQAASGRTDTQYF.

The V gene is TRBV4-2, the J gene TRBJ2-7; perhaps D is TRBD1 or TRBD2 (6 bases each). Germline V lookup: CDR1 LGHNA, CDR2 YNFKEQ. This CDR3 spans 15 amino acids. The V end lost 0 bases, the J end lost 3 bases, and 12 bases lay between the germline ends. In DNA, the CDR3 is TGTGCCAGCAGCCAAGATGGGGGGCCCGTCTACGAGCAGTACTTC. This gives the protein CASSQDGGPVYEQYF.

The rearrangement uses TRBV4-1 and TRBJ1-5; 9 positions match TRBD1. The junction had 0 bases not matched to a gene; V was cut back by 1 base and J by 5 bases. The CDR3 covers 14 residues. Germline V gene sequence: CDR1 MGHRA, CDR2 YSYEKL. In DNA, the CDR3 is TGCGCCAGCAGCCAAGGGACAGGGGATCAGCCCCAGCATTTT. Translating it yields CASSQGTGDQPQHF.

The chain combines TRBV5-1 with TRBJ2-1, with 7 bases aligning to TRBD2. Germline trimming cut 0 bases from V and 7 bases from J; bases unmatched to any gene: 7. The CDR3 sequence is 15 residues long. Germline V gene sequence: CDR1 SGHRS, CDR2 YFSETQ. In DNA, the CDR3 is TGCGCCAGCAGCTTGGGTGGGACTACCCAGAATGAGCAGTTCTTC. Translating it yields CASSLGGTTQNEQFF. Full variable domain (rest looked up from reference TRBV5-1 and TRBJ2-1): KAGVTQTPRYLIKTRGQQVTLSCSPISGHRSVSWYQQTPGQGLQFLFEYFSETQRNKGNFPGRFSGRQFSNSRSEMNVSTLELGDSALYLCASSLGGTTQNEQFFGPGTRLTVL.

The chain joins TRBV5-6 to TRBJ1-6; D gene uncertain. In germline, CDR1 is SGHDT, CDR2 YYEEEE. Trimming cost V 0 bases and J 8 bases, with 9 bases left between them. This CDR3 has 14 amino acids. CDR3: CASSLVLSDSPLHF. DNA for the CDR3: TGTGCCAGCAGCTTGGTTCTTTCGGATTCACCCCTCCACTTT.

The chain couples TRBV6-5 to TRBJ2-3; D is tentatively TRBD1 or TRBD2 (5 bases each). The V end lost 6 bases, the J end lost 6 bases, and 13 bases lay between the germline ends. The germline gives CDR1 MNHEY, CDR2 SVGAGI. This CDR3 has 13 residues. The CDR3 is CASSRIEGDTQYF. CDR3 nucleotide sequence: TGTGCCAGCAGCCGTATTGAGGGGGATACGCAGTATTTT.

Here the CDR3 reads CASSLSSGGGNTIYF. The CDR3 region has the DNA TGTGCCAGCAGCTTGTCGTCAGGGGGTGGAAACACCATATATTTT. The rearrangement links TRBV7-2 to TRBJ1-3, with 7 bases fitting TRBD1. The J segment lost 3 bases and the V segment lost 3 bases, leaving 5 bases of the junction unmatched. CDR3 length: 15 residues. Germline CDR1 reads SGHTA; CDR2 reads FQGNSA.

CDR3: CASSSGQGAGETQYF. Here the CDR3 DNA reads TGTGCCAGCTCATCGGGACAGGGGGCTGGAGAGACCCAGTACTTC. V gene TRBV18 combines with J gene TRBJ2-5; 12 bases are a match to TRBD1. CDR3 size: 15 residues. V was pared by 5 bases and J by 4 bases, with 5 bases of the junction left unmatched. CDR1 is KGHSH and CDR2 is LQKENI in the germline V gene.

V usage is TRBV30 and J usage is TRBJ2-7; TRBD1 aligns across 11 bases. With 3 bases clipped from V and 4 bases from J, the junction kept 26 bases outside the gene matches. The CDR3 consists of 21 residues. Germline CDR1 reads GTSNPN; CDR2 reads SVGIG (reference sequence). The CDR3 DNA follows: TGTGCCTGGAGGGGCCCAGTTGGACTTCCGGGGACAGGGGGTGGTCGGTACGAGCAGTACTTC. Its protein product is CAWRGPVGLPGTGGGRYEQYF.

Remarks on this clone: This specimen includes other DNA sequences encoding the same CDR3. CDR3 DNA: TGCGCCAGCAGCTTGGGTTCCGGCACCGGGGAGCTGTTTTTT. Protein: CASSLGSGTGELFF. The chain carries TRBV5-1 and TRBJ2-2; D ambiguous. Germline-derived CDR1 and CDR2 are SGHRS and YFSETQ. The CDR3 is 14 amino acids. Trimming took 0 bases from V and 4 from J, leaving 7 bases between them.

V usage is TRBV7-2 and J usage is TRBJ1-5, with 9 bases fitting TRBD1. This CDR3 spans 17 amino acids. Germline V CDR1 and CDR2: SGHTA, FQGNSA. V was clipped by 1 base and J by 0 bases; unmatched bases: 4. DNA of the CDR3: TGTGCCAGCAGCTTAGTGGGGACAGGGAATAGCAATCAGCCCCAGCATTTT. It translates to CASSLVGTGNSNQPQHF.

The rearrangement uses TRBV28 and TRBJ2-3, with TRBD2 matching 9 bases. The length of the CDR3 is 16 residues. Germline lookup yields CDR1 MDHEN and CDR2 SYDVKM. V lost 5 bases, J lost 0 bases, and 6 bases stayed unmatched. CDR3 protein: CASSPSGGPSTDTQYF. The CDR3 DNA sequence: TGTGCCAGCAGTCCGAGCGGGGGGCCTAGCACAGATACGCAGTATTTT.

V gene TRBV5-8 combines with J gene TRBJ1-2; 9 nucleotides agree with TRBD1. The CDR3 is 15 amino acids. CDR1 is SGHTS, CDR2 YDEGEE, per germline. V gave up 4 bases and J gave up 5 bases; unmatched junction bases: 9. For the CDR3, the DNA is TGTGCCAGCAGCCCGGGGGACAGGGTAGATTATGGCTACACCTTC. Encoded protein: CASSPGDRVDYGYTF.

The CDR3 loop is CASSQDRRQVDTGELFF. The CDR3 DNA reads TGCGCCAGCAGCCAAGATAGGCGCCAAGTAGATACCGGGGAGCTGTTTTTT. The genes are TRBV4-1 and TRBJ2-2; D ambiguous. Per germline, CDR1 MGHRA and CDR2 YSYEKL. V was clipped by 0 bases and J by 5 bases, with 16 bases between them. The CDR3 consists of 17 residues.

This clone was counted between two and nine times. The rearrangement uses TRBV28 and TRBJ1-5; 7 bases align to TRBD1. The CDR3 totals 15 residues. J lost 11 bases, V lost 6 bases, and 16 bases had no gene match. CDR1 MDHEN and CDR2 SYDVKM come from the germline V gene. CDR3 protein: CASSLMTGPRGAQHF. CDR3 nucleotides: TGTGCCAGCAGCTTAATGACAGGGCCTAGGGGGGCCCAGCATTTT.

The CDR3 region is CSAGLGRYEQYF. The CDR3 DNA sequence: TGCAGCGCCGGACTAGGAAGGTACGAGCAGTACTTC. The genes are TRBV29-1 and TRBJ2-7, with 7 bases lining up with TRBD2. Germline CDR1 reads SQVTM; CDR2 reads ANQGSEA. V was pared by 7 bases and J by 4 bases, with 7 bases of the junction left unmatched. The CDR3 is 12 amino acids.

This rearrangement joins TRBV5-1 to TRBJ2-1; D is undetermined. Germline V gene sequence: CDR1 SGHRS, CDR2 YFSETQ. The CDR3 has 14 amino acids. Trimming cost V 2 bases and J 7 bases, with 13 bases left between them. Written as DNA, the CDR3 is TGCGCCAGCAGCTTAACCGACGGAATGAATGAGCAGTTCTTC. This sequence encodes CASSLTDGMNEQFF.

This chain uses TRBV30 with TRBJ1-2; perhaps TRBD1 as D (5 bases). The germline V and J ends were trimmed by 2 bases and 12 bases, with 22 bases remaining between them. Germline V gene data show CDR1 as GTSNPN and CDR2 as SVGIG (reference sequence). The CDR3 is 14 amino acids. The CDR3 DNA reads TGTGCCTGGAGTATTGGGGCTGCTATGGCTACGGACACCTTC. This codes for CAWSIGAAMATDTF.

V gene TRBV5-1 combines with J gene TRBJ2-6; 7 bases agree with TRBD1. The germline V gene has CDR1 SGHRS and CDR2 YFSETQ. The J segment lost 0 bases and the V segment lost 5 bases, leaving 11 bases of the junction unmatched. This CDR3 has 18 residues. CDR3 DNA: TGCGCCAGCAGGGCCATGACAGGGCCCCACTCTGGGGCCAACGTCCTGACTTTC. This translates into CASRAMTGPHSGANVLTF.

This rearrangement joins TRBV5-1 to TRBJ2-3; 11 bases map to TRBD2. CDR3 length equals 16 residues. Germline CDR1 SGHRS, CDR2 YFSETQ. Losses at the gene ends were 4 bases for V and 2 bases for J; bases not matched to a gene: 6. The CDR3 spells CASSNRTSGPTDTQYF. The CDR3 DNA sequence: TGCGCCAGCAGCAACCGGACTAGCGGGCCCACAGATACGCAGTATTTT.

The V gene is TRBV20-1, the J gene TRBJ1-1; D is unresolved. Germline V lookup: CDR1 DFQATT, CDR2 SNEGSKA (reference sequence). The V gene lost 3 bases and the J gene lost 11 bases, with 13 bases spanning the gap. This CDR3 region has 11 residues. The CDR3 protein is CSASDRRAAFF. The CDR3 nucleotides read TGCAGTGCTAGTGACCGAAGGGCTGCTTTCTTT.

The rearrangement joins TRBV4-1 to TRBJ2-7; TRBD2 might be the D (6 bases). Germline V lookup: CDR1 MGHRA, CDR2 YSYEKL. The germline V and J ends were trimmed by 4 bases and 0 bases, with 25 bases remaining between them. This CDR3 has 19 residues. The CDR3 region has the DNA TGCGCCAGCAGCCCAGCTCGGGGGACCCTGACCCAGAGCTCCTACGAGCAGTACTTC. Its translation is CASSPARGTLTQSSYEQYF.

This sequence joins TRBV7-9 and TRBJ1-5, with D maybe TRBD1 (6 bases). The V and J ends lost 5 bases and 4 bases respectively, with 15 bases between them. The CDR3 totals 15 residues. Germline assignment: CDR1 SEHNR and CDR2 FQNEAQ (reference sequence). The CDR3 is CASSLTQGPNQPQHF. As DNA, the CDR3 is TGTGCCAGCAGCCTTACACAGGGTCCGAATCAGCCCCAGCATTTT.

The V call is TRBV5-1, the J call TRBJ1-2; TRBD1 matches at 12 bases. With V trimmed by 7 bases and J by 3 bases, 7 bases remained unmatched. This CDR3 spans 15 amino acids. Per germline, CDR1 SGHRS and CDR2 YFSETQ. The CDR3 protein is CASRPGTGGDYGYTF. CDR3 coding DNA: TGCGCCAGCCGCCCCGGGACAGGGGGCGACTATGGCTACACCTTC.

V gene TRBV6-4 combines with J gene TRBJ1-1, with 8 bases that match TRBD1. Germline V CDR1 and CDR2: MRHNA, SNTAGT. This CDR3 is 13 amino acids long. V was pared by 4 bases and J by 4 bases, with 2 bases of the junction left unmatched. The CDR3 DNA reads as TGTGCCAGCAGTGTACAGGGGGGCACTGAAGCTTTCTTT. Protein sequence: CASSVQGGTEAFF.

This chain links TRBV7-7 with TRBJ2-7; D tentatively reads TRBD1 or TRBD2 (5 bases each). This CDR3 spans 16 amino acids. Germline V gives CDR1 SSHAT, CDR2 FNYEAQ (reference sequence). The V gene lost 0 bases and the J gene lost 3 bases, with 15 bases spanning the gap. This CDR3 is CASSLAAREGYYEQYF. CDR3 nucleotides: TGTGCCAGCAGCTTAGCTGCCCGCGAGGGGTACTACGAGCAGTACTTC.

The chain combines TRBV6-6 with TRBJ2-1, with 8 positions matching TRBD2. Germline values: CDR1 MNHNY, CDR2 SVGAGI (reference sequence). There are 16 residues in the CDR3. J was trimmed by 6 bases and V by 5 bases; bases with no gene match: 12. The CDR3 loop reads CASSKQDSGSGNEQFF. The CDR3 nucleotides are TGTGCCAGCAGTAAACAAGACAGCGGGAGTGGCAATGAGCAGTTCTTC.

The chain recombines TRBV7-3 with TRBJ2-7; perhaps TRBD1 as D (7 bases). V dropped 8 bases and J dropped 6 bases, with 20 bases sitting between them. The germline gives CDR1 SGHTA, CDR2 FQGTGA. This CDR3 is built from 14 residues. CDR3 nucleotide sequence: TGTGCCAGCCGTTCCGGAGGGGGCACGGGCGAGCAGTACTTC. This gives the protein CASRSGGGTGEQYF.

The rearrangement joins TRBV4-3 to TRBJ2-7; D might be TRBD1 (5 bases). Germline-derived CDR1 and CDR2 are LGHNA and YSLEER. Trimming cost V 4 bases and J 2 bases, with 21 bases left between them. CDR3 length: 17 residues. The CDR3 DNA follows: TGCGCCAGCAGCCGTAAAAGCCAGGGCCCTCAACCCTACGAGCAGTACTTC. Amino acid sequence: CASSRKSQGPQPYEQYF.

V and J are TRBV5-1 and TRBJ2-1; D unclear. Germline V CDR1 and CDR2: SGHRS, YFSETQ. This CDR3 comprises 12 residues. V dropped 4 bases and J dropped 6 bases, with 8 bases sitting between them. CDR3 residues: CASSPNTNEQFF. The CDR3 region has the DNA TGCGCCAGCAGCCCTAATACCAATGAGCAGTTCTTC.

This CDR3 is CAVGDGSFYNEQFF. For the CDR3, the DNA is TGTGCGGTCGGGGACGGCTCATTCTACAATGAGCAGTTCTTC. The chain has TRBV6-1 and TRBJ2-1; possibly TRBD1 or TRBD2 for D (5 bases each). The CDR3 extends over 14 amino acids. Germline CDR1 MNHNS, CDR2 SASEGT.